A single sample gave rise to the 5 T cell receptor beta chains below, sequenced in a study of blood T cells in healthy people across ages. A second roughly 6 to 11 cycle PCR used barcoded and J-beta primers. One entry per CDR3 protein results from TCRdb running MiXCR on the 5' RACE reads. The sample has hundreds of thousands of distinct CDR3 sequences; approximately 25% are singletons. Separately, the same data were catalogued under a study of T cells of mothers and their children.

The sequenced sample was blood. These receptors originate from a boy younger than 18 in good health.

The V call is TRBV28, the J call TRBJ2-7, with 10 bases identical to TRBD1. Unmatched junction bases numbered 6, after V lost 6 bases and J lost 4 bases. The CDR3 is 14 amino acids. Germline assignment: CDR1 MDHEN and CDR2 SYDVKM. CDR3 in amino acids: CASRRGQGEYEQYF. CDR3 coding DNA: TGTGCCAGCAGACGAGGACAGGGGGAATACGAGCAGTACTTC.

The chain links TRBV3-1 to TRBJ2-7; D may be TRBD1 (8 bases). Trimming took 1 base from V and 6 from J, leaving 19 bases between them. The CDR3 runs 16 residues. Germline CDR1 is LGHDT and CDR2 is YNNKEL (reference sequence). The CDR3 nucleotides are TGTGCCAGCAGCCAAGTGGGGGGGACAGGAGGGTTCGAGCAGTACTTC. Translated, it gives CASSQVGGTGGFEQYF.

The genes are TRBV3-1 and TRBJ2-1; D is ambiguous. The germline V and J ends were trimmed by 5 bases and 5 bases, with 7 bases remaining between them. Germline lookup yields CDR1 LGHDT and CDR2 YNNKEL (reference sequence). This CDR3 comprises 12 residues. The CDR3 is CASSWSNNEQFF. DNA of the CDR3: TGTGCCAGCAGCTGGAGCAACAATGAGCAGTTCTTC.

The chain has TRBV28 and TRBJ1-2, with a weak D call TRBD1 (5 bases). V shed 5 bases and J shed 4 bases, with 14 bases lying between them. The CDR3 is made up of 14 amino acids. Germline V gene lookup returns CDR1 MDHEN and CDR2 SYDVKM. The CDR3 here is CASSTGRKTYGYTF. The DNA for the CDR3 is TGTGCCAGCAGTACGGGACGGAAAACCTATGGCTACACCTTC.

This clonotype was recorded a few times. The chain employs TRBV20-1 and TRBJ2-1, with D perhaps matching TRBD2 (5 bases). The CDR3 is 12 amino acids. Germline CDR1 is DFQATT and CDR2 is SNEGSKA (reference sequence). V was clipped by 5 bases and J by 10 bases, with 15 bases between them. For the CDR3, the DNA is TGCAGTGCTTCCACTATGGACTGGGAGCAGTTCTTC. This encodes CSASTMDWEQFF.